This entry describes one TCR beta chain. Its cognate antigen has yet to be identified. Nothing much larger sits one base from this clone, and base qualities are not available. The data are from a study of blood T cell repertoires in COVID-19 (dated by TCRdb to 2018 to 2020). A note on the overall study: Samples covering the acute and convalescent phases of COVID-19 were provided by collaborators in the United States, Italy and Spain. The prospective study material was composed of cDNA or gDNA derived from T cells, B-cell-depleted T cells, or PBMCs. Subjects who had been exposed to COVID-19, were actively infected with it, or had recovered from it provided the deeply sampled blood TCRbeta repertoires that made up the dataset. The repertoires were released in a freely available public database intended as a resource for research on the immune response to SARS-CoV-2. The samples were drawn from the first 160 participants of the ongoing ImmuneRACE study and from 1,254 subjects provided by 6 global collaborators. Sample metadata almost always included a de-identified subject ID, COVID-19 status, age in years and sex. Where HLA class I and class II types were available, the types were taken from metadata supplied by the sample provider, not from assay-based typing. The research as a whole found: The quantity of clinical and demographic metadata differed by source and by participant and was supplied without curation.

Whole blood was collected in K2EDTA tubes by collaborating institutions according to the institutions' own protocols. For TCRbeta analysis, collaborators shipped samples as frozen whole blood, isolated PBMCs, or DNA extracted from either of those sample types. TCRbeta CDR3 regions were amplified from genomic DNA using the immunoSEQ Assay, a bias-controlled multiplex PCR. In the paper's pipeline: Nucleated cell counts per sample were estimated from amplification of reference gene primers within the assay. To quantify the absolute abundance of each unique TCRbeta CDR3 rearrangement, sequence reads were collapsed and filtered. For each sample, productive Simpson clonality was calculated as the square root of Simpson's diversity index over productive rearrangements. This is the immuneACCESS table as TCRdb keeps it, with only in-frame sequences that have V and J called. A part of the clones is gone; compared with another copy, unresolved V genes explain less than half, and the rest is unexplained. The V and J calls and clone size are taken from that table; D and trimming were inferred from the DNA. The sample profile shows nearly 50,000 clones; roughly 86% of them were found once. 2.1% of the sample lies in the top ten.

According to the germline V gene (reference sequence), CDR1 reads SEHNR and CDR2 reads FQNEAQ. Including cysteine and phenylalanine, the CDR3 has 15 amino acids. Of the read, only the CDR3 DNA is kept; its 45 bases are in frame from base 1. V is cut back by 5 bases and J by 5 bases, with 10 bases in the junction unmatched. The rearranged segments are TRBV7-9 and TRBJ2-7, with 9 junctional bases fitting TRBD1. Sequenced: peripheral blood. This receptor was taken from a woman aged 60-70 years with acute or convalescent COVID-19. In nucleotides, the sequence is TGTGCCAGCAGCACGGACAGGGGCCCTGTCGACGAGCAGTACTTC. Its protein product is CASSTDRGPVDEQYF.